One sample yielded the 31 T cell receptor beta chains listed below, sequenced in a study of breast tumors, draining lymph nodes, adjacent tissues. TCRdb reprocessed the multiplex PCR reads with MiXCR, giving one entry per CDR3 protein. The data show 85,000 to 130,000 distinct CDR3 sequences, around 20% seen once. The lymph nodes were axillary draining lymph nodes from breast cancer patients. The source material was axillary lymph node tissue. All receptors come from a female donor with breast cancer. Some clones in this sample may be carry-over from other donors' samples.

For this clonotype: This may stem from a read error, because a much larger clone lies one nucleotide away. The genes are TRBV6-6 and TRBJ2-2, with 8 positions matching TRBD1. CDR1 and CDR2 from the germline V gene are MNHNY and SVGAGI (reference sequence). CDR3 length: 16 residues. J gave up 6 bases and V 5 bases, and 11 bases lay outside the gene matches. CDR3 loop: CASSRGAGGTAGELFF. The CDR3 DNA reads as TGTGCCAGCAGTAGAGGGGCAGGGGGCACGGCCGGGGAGCTGTTTTTT.

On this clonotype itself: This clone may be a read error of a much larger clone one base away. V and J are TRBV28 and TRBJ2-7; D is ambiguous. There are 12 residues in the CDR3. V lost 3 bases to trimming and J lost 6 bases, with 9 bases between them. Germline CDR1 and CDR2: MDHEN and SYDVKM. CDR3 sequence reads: CASSFFSFEQYF. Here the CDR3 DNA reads TGTGCCAGCAGTTTTTTTAGCTTCGAGCAGTACTTC.

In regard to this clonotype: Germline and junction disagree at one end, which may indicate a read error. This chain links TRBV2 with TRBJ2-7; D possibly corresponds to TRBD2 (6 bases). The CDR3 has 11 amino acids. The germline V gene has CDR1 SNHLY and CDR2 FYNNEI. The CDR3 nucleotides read TGTGGTGGGGGGTCGGACTACGAGCAGTGCTTC. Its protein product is CGGGSDYEQCF.

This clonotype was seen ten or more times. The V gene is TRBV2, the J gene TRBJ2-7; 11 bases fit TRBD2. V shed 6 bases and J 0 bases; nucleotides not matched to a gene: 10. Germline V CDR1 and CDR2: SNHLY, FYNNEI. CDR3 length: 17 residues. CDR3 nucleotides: TGTGCCAGCAGATCCGGGACTAGCGGCTGGAGCTCCTACGAGCAGTACTTC. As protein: CASRSGTSGWSSYEQYF.

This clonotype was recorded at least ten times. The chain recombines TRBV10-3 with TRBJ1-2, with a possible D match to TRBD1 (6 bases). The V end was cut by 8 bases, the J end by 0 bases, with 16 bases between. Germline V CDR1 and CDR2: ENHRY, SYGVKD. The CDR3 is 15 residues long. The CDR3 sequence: CAISVDSEANYGYTF. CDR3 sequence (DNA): TGTGCCATCTCCGTGGACAGTGAAGCTAACTATGGCTACACCTTC.

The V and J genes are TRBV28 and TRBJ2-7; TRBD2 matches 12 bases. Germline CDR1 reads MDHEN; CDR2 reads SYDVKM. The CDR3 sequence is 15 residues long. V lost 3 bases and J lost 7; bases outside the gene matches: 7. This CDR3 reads CASSFGLAGRSEQYF. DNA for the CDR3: TGTGCCAGCAGTTTCGGACTAGCGGGACGAAGTGAGCAGTACTTC. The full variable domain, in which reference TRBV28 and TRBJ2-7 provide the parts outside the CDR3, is DVKVTQSSRYLVKRTGEKVFLECVQDMDHENMFWYRQDPGLGLRLIYFSYDVKMKEKGDIPEGYSVSREKKERFSLILESASTNQTSMYLCASSFGLAGRSEQYFGPGTRLTVT.

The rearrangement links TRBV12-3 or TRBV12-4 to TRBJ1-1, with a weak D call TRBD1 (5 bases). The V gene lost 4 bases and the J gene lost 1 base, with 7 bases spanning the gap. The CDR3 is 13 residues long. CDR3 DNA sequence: TGTGCCAGCAGTTCAACAGGGAACACTGAAGCTTTCTTT. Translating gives CASSSTGNTEAFF.

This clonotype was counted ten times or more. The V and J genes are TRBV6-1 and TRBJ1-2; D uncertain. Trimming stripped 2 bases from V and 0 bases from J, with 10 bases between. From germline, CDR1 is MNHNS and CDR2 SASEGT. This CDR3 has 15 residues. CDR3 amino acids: CASSEYQPPNYGYTF. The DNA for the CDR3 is TGTGCCAGCAGTGAATACCAGCCTCCTAACTATGGCTACACCTTC.

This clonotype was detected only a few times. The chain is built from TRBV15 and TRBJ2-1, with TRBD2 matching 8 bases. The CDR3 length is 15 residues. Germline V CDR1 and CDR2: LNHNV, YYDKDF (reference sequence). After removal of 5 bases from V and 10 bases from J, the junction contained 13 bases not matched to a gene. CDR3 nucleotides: TGTGCCACCAGCGGGGGGAGCGGGAGTCAGGGGGAGCAGTTCTTC. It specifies CATSGGSGSQGEQFF. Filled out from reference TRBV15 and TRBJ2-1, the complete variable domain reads DAMVIQNPRYQVTQFGKPVTLSCSQTLNHNVMYWYQQKSSQAPKLLFHYYDKDFNNEADTPDNFQSRRPNTSFCFLDIRSPGLGDTAMYLCATSGGSGSQGEQFFGPGTRLTVL.

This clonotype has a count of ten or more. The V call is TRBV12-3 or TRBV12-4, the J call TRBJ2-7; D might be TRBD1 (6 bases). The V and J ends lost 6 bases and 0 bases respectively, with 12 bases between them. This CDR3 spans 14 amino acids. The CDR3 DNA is TGTGCCAGCAGGAGGACAGAAACCTCCTACGAGCAGTACTTC. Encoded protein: CASRRTETSYEQYF.

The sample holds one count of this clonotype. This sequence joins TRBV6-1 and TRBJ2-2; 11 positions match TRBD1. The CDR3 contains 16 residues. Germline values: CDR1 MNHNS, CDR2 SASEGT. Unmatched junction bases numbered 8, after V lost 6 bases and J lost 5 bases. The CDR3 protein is CASRPGQGAPTGELFF. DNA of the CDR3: TGTGCCAGCAGACCTGGACAGGGGGCGCCTACCGGGGAGCTGTTTTTT.

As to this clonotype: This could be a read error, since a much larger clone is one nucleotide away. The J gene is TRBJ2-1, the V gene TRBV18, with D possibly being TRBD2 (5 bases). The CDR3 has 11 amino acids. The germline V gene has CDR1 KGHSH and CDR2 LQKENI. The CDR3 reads CASSETTEELF. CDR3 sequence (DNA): TGTGCCAGCTCAGAGACTACCGAGGAGCTCTTC. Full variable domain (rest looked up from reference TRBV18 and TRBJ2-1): NAGVMQNPRHLVRRRGQEARLRCSPMKGHSHVYWYRQLPEEGLKFMVYLQKENIIDESGMPKERFSAEFPKEGPSILRIQQVVRGDSAAYFCASSETTEELFGPGTRLTVL.

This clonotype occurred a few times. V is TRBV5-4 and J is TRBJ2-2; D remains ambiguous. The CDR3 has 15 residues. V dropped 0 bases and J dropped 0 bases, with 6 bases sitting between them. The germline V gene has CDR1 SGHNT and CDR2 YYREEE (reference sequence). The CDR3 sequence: CASSLGGSNTGELFF. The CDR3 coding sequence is TGTGCCAGCAGCTTGGGCGGTTCGAACACCGGGGAGCTGTTTTTT.

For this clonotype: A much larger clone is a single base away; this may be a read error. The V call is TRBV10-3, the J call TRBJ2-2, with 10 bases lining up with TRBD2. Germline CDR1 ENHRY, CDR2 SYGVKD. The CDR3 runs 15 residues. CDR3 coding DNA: TGTGCCAGCAGTCCTAGCGGGGGCTCCGCCGGGGAGCTGTTTTTT. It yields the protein CASSPSGGSAGELFF.

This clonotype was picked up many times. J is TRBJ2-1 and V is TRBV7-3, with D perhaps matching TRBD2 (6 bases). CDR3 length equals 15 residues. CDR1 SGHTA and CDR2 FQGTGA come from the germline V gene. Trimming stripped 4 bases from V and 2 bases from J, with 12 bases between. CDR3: CASSYSGYAYNEQFF. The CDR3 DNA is TGTGCCAGCAGCTACAGCGGGTATGCCTACAATGAGCAGTTCTTC.

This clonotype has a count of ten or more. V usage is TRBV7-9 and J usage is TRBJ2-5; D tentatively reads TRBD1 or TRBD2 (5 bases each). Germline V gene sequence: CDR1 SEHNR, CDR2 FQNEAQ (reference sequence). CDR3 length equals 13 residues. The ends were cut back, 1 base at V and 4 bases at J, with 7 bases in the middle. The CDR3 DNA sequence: TGTGCCAGCAGCTTAGATGGGGGAGAGACCCAGTACTTC. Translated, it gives CASSLDGGETQYF.

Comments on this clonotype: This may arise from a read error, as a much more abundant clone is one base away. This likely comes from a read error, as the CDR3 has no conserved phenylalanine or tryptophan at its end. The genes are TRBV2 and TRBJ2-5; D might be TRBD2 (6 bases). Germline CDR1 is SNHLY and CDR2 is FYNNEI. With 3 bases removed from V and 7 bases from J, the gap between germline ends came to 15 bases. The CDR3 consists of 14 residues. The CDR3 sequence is CASSEAGSFGTQYS. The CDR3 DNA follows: TGTGCCAGCAGTGAGGCGGGAAGCTTTGGGACCCAGTACTCC.

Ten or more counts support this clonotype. In DNA form, the CDR3 reads TGCAGTGCTAAGCGAGATTACAATGAGCAGTTCTTC. This encodes CSAKRDYNEQFF. The V call is TRBV20-1, the J call TRBJ2-1; D unclear. V gave up 4 bases and J gave up 4 bases, with 8 bases separating them. This CDR3 is built from 12 residues. From germline, CDR1 is DFQATT and CDR2 SNEGSKA (reference sequence).

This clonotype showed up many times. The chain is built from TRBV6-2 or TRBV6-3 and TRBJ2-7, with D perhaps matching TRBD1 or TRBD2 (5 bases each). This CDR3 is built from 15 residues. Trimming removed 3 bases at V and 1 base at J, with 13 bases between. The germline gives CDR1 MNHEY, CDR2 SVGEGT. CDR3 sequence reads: CASSYDGALSYEQYF. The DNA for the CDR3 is TGTGCCAGCAGTTATGACGGGGCCCTATCCTACGAGCAGTACTTC.

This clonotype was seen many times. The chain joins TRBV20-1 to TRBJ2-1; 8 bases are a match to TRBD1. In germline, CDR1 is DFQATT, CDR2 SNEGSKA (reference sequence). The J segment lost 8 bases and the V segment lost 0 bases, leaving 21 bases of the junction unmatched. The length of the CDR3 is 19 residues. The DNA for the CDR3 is TGCAGTGCTAGAGATAGGAACGCACTCTCGGGACAGGTTATCTATGAGCAGTTCTTC. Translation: CSARDRNALSGQVIYEQFF.

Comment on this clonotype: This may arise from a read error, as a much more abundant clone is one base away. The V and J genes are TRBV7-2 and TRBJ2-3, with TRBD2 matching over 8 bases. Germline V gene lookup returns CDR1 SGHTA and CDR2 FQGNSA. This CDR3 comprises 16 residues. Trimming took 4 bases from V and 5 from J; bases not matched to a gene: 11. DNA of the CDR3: TGTGCCAGCAGCTCCGGGGAGAGCGGGAGAAGAGATACGCAGTATTTT. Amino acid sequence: CASSSGESGRRDTQYF.

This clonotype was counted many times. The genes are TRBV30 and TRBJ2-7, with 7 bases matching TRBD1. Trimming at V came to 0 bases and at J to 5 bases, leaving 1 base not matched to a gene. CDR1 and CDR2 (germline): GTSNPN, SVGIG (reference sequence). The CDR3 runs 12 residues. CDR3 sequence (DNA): TGTGCCTGGAGTGTACAGGGGAACGAGCAGTACTTC. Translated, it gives CAWSVQGNEQYF.

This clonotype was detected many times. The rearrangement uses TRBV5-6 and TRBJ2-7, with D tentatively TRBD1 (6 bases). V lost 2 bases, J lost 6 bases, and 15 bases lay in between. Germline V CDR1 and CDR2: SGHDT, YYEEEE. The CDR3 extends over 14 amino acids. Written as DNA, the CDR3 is TGTGCCAGCAGCTTATACAGGGACCCGGCCGAGCAGTACTTC. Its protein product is CASSLYRDPAEQYF.

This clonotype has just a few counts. The CDR3 is CASKGNWDEQFF. In DNA form, the CDR3 reads TGTGCCAGCAAGGGGAACTGGGATGAGCAGTTCTTC. The gene calls are TRBV2 and TRBJ2-1; D might be TRBD1 (5 bases). This CDR3 spans 12 amino acids. Trimming took off 7 bases at V and 8 bases at J, with 12 bases between the two ends. The germline CDR1 and CDR2 sequences are SNHLY and FYNNEI. The variable domain in full, with the rest retrieved from reference TRBV2 and TRBJ2-1, is EPEVTQTPSHQVTQMGQEVILRCVPISNHLYFYWYRQILGQKVEFLVSFYNNEISEKSEIFDDQFSVERPDGSNFTLKIRSTKLEDSAMYFCASKGNWDEQFFGPGTRLTVL.

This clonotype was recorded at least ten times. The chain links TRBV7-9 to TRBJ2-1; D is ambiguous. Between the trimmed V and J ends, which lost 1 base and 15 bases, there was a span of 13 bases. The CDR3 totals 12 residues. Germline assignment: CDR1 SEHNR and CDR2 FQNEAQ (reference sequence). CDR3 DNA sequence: TGTGCCAGCAGCTTAGATATAGGTATTCGGTTCTTC. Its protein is CASSLDIGIRFF. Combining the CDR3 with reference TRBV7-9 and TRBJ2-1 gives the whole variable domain DTGVSQNPRHKITKRGQNVTFRCDPISEHNRLYWYRQTLGQGPEFLTYFQNEAQLEKSRLLSDRFSAERPKGSFSTLEIQRTEQGDSAMYLCASSLDIGIRFFGPGTRLTVL.

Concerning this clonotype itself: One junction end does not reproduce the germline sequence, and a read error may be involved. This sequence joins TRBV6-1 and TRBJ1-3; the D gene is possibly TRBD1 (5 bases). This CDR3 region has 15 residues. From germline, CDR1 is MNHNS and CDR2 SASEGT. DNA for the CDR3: TGTGCCAGCAGTGAAGGGGGCACCGGTGGAGACACCATATATTTT. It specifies CASSEGGTGGDTIYF.

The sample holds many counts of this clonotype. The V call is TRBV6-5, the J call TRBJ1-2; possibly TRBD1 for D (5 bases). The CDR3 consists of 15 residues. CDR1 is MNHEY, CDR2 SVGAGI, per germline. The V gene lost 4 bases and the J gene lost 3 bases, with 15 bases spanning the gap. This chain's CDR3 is CASSSSGHYYYGYTF. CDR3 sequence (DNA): TGTGCCAGCAGTTCGTCGGGGCACTACTACTATGGCTACACCTTC.

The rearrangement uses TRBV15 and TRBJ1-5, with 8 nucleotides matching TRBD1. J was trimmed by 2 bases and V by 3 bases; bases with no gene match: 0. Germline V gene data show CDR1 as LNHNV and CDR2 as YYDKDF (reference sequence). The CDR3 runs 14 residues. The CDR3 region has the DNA TGTGCCACCAGCAGGGACAGGGGCAATCAGCCCCAGCATTTT. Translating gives CATSRDRGNQPQHF.

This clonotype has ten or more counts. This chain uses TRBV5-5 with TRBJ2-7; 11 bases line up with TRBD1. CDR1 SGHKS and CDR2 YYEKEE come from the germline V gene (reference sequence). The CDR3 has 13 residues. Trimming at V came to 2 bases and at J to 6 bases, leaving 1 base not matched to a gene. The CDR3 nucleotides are TGTGCCAGCAGCTTAGGGACAGGGGGCGAGCAGTACTTC. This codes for CASSLGTGGEQYF.

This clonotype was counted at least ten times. DNA for the CDR3: TGCAGTGCTGAGGCGGAGCGGGAGTCCTACAATGAGCAGTTCTTC. Residues: CSAEAERESYNEQFF. This sequence joins TRBV20-1 and TRBJ2-1; 8 nucleotides line up with TRBD2. Germline V CDR1 and CDR2: DFQATT, SNEGSKA (reference sequence). This CDR3 is built from 15 residues. J gave up 1 base and V 5 bases, and 7 bases lay outside the gene matches.

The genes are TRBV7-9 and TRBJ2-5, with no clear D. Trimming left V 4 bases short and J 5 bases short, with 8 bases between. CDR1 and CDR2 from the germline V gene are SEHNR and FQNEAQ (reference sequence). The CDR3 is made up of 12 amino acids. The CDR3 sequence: CASSSRWETQYF. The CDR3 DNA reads TGTGCCAGCAGCTCCCGGTGGGAGACCCAGTACTTC. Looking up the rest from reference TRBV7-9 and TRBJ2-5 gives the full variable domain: DTGVSQNPRHKITKRGQNVTFRCDPISEHNRLYWYRQTLGQGPEFLTYFQNEAQLEKSRLLSDRFSAERPKGSFSTLEIQRTEQGDSAMYLCASSSRWETQYFGPGTRLLVL.